Below are 3 T cell receptor beta chains sequenced from a single sample in a study of shared clonotypes between healthy human individuals (dated by TCRdb to 2018 to 2020). Library prep was done by the immunoSEQ multiplex PCR assay. TCRdb took this table from immuneACCESS and kept in-frame rearrangements with V and J called. Such tables lack part of the clones; where checked against another copy, unresolved V genes explain under half of the gap, and the rest is unexplained. Recorded for this sample are about 2.4 million clones; over 85% of them occurred a single time. Of the sample, roughly 0.36% falls within the top ten clones. Sequencing input: naive CD4+ T cells from PBMCs. The cell subset or site label of this sample denotes: CD45RA+ positively selected. Receptors were obtained from a man younger than 35 in good health. Some clones in this sample may be carry-over from other donors' samples.

The J gene is TRBJ1-4, the V gene TRBV7-9; TRBD1 is a possible D gene (5 bases). The V gene lost 4 bases and the J gene lost 10 bases, with 7 bases spanning the gap. Per germline, CDR1 SEHNR and CDR2 FQNEAQ (reference sequence). This CDR3 comprises 11 residues. CDR3 nucleotides: TGTGCCAGCAGCTGGCAGGGAAAACTGTTTTTT. This translates into CASSWQGKLFF.

The chain links TRBV5-1 to TRBJ1-5, with 10 bases that match TRBD1. CDR3 length: 17 residues. Per germline, CDR1 SGHRS and CDR2 YFSETQ. V was clipped by 1 base and J by 7 bases; unmatched bases: 11. CDR3 protein: CASSLTSLGQGDQPQHF. CDR3 bases: TGCGCCAGCAGCTTGACCAGCTTAGGACAGGGGGACCAGCCCCAGCATTTT.

The V call is TRBV7-2, the J call TRBJ2-3; D may correspond to TRBD1 or TRBD2 (5 bases each). CDR3 length: 14 residues. Trimming removed 5 bases from V and 1 base from J, with 10 bases in between. Germline lookup yields CDR1 SGHTA and CDR2 FQGNSA. CDR3: CASSQQEGTDTQYF. The CDR3 DNA reads TGTGCCAGCAGCCAACAGGAGGGCACAGATACGCAGTATTTT.